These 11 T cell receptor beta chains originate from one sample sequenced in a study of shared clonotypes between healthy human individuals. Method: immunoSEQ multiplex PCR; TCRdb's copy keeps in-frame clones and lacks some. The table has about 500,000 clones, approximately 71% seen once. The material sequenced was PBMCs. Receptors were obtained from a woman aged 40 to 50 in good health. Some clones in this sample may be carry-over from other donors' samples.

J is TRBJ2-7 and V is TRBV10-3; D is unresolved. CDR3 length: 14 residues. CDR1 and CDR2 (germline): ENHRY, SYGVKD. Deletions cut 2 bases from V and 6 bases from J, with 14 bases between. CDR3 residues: CAISEGPGWGEQYF. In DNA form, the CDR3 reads TGTGCCATCAGTGAGGGGCCCGGATGGGGCGAGCAGTACTTC.

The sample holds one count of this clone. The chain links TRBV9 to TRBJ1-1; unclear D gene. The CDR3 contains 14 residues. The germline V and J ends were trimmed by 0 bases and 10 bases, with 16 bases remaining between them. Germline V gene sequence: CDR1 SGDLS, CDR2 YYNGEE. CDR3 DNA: TGTGCCAGCAGCGTAGTGGCTGTAAGCAGTAGAGCTTTCTTT. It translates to CASSVVAVSSRAFF.

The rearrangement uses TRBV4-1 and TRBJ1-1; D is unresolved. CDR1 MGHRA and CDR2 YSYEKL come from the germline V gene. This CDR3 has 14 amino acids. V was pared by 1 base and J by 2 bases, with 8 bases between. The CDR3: CASSQGLVNTEAFF. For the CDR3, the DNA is TGCGCCAGCAGCCAAGGCCTGGTCAACACTGAAGCTTTCTTT.

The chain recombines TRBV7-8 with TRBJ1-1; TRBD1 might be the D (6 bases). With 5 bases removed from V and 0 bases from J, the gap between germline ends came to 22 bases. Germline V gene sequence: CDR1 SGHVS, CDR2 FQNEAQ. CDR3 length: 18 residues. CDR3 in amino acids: CASSGPPNPAGVNTEAFF. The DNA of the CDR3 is TGTGCCAGCAGCGGACCCCCTAACCCGGCAGGGGTGAACACTGAAGCTTTCTTT.

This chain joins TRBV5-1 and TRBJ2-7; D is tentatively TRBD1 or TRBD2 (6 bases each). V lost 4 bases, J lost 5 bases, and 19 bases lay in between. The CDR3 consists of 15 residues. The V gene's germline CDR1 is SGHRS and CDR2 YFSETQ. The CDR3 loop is CASSRVGGGGDEQYF. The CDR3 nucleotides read TGCGCCAGCAGCCGGGTGGGGGGCGGCGGCGACGAGCAGTACTTC.

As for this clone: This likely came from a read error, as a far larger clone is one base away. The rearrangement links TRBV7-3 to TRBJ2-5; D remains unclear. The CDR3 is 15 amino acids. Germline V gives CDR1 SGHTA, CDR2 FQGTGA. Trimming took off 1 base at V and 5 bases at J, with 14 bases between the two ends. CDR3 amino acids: CASSLSSGPYETQYF. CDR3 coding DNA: TGTGCCAGCAGCTTAAGCTCAGGACCCTATGAGACCCAGTACTTC.

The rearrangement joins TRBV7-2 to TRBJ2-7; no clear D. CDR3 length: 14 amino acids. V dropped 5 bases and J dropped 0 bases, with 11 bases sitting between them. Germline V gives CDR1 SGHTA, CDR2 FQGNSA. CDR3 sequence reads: CASSPQSSSYEQYF. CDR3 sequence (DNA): TGTGCCAGCAGCCCCCAGTCAAGCTCCTACGAGCAGTACTTC.

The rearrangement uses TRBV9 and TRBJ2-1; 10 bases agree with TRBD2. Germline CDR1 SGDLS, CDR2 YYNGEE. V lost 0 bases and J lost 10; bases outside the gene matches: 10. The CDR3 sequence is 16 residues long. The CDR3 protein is CASSVASSSGGREQFF. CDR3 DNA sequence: TGTGCCAGCAGCGTAGCTTCGTCTAGCGGGGGAAGAGAGCAGTTCTTC. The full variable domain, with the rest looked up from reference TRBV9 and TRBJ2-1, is DSGVTQTPKHLITATGQRVTLRCSPRSGDLSVYWYQQSLDQGLQFLIQYYNGEERAKGNILERFSAQQFPDLHSELNLSSLELGDSALYFCASSVASSSGGREQFFGPGTRLTVL.

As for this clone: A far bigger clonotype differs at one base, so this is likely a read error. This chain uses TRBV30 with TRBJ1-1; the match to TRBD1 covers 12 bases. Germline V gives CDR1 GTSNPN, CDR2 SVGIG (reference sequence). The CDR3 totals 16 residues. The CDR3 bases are TGTGCCCGGAGTGGGACAGGGGGCGCGGGTCCCACTGAAGCTTTCTTT. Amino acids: CARSGTGGAGPTEAFF.

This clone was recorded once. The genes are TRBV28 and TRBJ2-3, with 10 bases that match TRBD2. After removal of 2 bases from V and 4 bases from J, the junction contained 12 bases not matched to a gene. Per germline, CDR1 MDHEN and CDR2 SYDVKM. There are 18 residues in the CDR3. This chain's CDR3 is CASSLRRDSSGRSDTQYF. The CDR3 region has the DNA TGTGCCAGCAGTTTACGAAGGGATTCTAGCGGGAGATCAGATACGCAGTATTTT.

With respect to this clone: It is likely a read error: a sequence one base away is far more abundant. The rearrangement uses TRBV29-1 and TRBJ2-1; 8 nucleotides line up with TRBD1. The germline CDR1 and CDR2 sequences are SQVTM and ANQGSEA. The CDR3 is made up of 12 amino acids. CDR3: CSVQGAYNEKFF. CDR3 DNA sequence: TGCAGCGTGCAGGGGGCCTACAATGAGAAGTTCTTC.